These T cell receptor beta chains were read from a single sample in a study of vaccination effects on CD4 cells after COVID-19. Some clones are missing from TCRdb's copy, which holds only in-frame ones; the method was immunoSEQ multiplex PCR. The sample includes some 40,000 clones, about 67% of them seen just once. The antigens for these receptors are not known. The sample in question was CD4+ T cells from PBMCs cultured without peptide, obtained after COVID-19 vaccination. The receptors come from a human donor who received a COVID-19 vaccine. The CDR3 runs from the conserved cysteine through the conserved F or W.

J gene | V gene | CDR3 protein
TRBJ2-2 | TRBV27 | CASTRGRNTGELFF
TRBJ2-1 | TRBV4-1 | CASSQMARTDNEQFF
TRBJ2-7 | TRBV5-1 | CASSLVSGFSYEQYF
TRBJ2-2 | TRBV2 | CASNWDRGTGELFF
TRBJ1-2 | TRBV7-8 | CASSLEGRANYGYTF
TRBJ2-3 | TRBV7-9 | CASSPFPVLSDTQYF
TRBJ1-3 | TRBV19 | CASSIVGSSSGNTIYF
TRBJ2-2 | TRBV6-1 | CASSEVVNTGELFF
TRBJ2-5 | TRBV6-4 | CATPADQETQYF
TRBJ1-2 | TRBV18 | CASSPMGANYGYTF
TRBJ2-7 | TRBV24-1 | CATSDLRQGAYEQYF
TRBJ1-3 | TRBV6-1 | CASSDPTRDSGNTIYF
TRBJ1-4 | TRBV5-6 | CASSLMGLTLNEKLFF
TRBJ1-2 | TRBV5-1 | CASSLALGSLSGYTF
TRBJ1-4 | TRBV30 | CAWSGTREKKLFF
TRBJ2-1 | TRBV19 | CASSISVVEYNEQFF
TRBJ2-1 | TRBV10-3 | CAISESNLAGNEQFF
TRBJ1-2 | TRBV6-2/TRBV6-3 | CASGWGPYGYTF
TRBJ2-5 | TRBV6-5 | CASSPGQGKVETQYF
TRBJ2-7 | TRBV6-5 | CASSYLGLSYEQYF
TRBJ1-4 | TRBV3-1/TRBV3-2 | CASSHGQLANEKLFF
TRBJ1-1 | TRBV5-1 | CASSLSARASTGGEAFF
TRBJ2-1 | TRBV5-8 | CASSLAGASYNEQFF
TRBJ1-5 | TRBV5-1 | CASKTDGYSNQPQHF
TRBJ1-1 | TRBV10-3 | CAIRRGLNTEAFF